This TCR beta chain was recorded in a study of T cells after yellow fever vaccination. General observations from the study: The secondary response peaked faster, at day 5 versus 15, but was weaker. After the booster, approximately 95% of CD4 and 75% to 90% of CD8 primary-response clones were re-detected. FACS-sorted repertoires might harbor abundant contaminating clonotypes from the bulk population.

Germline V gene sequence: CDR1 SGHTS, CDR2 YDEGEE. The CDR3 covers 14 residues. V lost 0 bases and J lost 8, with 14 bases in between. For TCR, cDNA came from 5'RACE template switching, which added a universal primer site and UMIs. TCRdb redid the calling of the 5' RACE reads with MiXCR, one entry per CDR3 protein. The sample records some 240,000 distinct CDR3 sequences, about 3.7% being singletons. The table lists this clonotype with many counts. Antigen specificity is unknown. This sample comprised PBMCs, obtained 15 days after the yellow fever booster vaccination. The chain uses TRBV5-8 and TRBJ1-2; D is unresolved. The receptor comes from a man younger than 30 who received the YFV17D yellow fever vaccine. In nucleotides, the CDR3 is TGTGCCAGCAGCTTGGTCCCGCCCCGTCAAGGCTACACCTTC. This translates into CASSLVPPRQGYTF.